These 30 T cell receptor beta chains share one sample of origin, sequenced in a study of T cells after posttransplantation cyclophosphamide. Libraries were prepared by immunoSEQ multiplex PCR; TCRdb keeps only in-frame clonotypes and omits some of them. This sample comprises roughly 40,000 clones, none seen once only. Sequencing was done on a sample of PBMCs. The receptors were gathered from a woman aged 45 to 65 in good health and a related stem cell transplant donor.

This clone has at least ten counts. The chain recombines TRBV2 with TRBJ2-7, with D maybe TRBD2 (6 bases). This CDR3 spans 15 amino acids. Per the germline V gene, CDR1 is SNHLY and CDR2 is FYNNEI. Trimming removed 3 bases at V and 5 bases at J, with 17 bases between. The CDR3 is CASSDGGTVTDEQYF. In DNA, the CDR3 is TGTGCCAGCAGTGACGGAGGGACCGTAACCGACGAGCAGTACTTC.

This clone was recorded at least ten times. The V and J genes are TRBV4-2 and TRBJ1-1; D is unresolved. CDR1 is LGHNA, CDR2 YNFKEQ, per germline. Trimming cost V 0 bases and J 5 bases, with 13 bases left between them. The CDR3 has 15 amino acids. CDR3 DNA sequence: TGTGCCAGCAGCCAAGACCGGGAATATGGGACTGAAGCTTTCTTT. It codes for CASSQDREYGTEAFF.

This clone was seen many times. In nucleotides, the CDR3 is TGTGCCAGTAGTACACCGGGACAGGGGACTTCACCCCTCCACTTT. The encoded protein is CASSTPGQGTSPLHF. This sequence joins TRBV19 and TRBJ1-6; 10 bases line up with TRBD1. V trimming: 4 bases; J trimming: 9 bases; junction bases outside the gene matches: 6. The CDR3 covers 15 residues. Germline V CDR1 and CDR2: LNHDA, SQIVND (reference sequence).

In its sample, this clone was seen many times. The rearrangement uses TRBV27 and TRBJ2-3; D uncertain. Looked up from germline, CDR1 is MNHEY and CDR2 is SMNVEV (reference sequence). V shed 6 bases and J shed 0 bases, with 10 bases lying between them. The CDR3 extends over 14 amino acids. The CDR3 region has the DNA TGTGCCAGCAGCTTCCGCGTAAGCACAGATACGCAGTATTTT. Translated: CASSFRVSTDTQYF.

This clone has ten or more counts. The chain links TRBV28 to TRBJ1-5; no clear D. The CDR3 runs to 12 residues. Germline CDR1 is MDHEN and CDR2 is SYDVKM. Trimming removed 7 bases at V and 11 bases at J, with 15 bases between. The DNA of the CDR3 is TGTGCCAGCACCGCCTCGGCCCTAGCCCAGCATTTT. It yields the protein CASTASALAQHF. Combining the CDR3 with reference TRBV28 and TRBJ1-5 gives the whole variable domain DVKVTQSSRYLVKRTGEKVFLECVQDMDHENMFWYRQDPGLGLRLIYFSYDVKMKEKGDIPEGYSVSREKKERFSLILESASTNQTSMYLCASTASALAQHFGDGTRLSIL.

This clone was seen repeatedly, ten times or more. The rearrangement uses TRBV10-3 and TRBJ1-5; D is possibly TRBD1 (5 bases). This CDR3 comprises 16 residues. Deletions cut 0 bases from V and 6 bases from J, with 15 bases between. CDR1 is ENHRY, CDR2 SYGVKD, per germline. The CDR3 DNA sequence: TGTGCCATCAGTGAGTCGTTGGCCAGGGCTAGTCAGCCCCAGCATTTT. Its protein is CAISESLARASQPQHF.

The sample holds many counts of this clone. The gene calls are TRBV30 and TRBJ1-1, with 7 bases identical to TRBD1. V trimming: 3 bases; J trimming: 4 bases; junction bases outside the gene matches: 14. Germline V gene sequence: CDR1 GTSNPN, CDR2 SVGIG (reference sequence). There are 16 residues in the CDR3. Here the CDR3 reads CAWRLGPTGNPTEAFF. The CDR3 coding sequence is TGTGCCTGGAGACTGGGACCGACAGGGAATCCCACTGAAGCTTTCTTT.

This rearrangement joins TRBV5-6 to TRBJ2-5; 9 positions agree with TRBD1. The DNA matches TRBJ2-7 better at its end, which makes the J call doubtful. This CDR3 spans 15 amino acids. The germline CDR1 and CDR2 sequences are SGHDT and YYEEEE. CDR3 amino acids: CASSFGDRDIYEQYF. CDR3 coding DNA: TGTGCCAGCAGCTTTGGGGACAGGGATATTTACGAGCAGTACTTC.

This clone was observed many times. The CDR3 reads CASSLGRQVFLFNEQFF. The CDR3 bases are TGTGCCAGCAGCTTAGGCCGACAGGTGTTTTTGTTCAATGAGCAGTTCTTC. The V and J genes are TRBV11-2 and TRBJ2-1; TRBD1 might be the D (6 bases). The CDR3 is made up of 17 amino acids. V dropped 1 base and J dropped 6 bases, with 19 bases sitting between them. The germline V gene encodes CDR1 SGHAT and CDR2 FQNNGV.

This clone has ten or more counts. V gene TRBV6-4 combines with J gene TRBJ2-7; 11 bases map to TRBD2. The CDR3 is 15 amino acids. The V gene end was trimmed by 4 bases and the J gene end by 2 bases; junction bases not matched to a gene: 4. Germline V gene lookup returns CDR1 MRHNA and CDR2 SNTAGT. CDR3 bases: TGTGCCAGCAGTGCTCTAGCGGGGGGTCCCTACGAGCAGTACTTC. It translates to CASSALAGGPYEQYF.

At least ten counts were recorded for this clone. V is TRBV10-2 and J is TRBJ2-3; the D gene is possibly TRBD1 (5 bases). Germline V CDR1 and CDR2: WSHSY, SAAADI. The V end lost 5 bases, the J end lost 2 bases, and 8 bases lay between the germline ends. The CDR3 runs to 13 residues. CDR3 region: CASSRQHTDTQYF. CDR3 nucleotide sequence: TGCGCCAGCAGTAGACAGCACACAGATACGCAGTATTTT.

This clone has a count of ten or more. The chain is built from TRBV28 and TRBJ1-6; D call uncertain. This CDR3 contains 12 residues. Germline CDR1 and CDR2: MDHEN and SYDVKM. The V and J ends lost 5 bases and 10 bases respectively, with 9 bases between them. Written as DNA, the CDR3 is TGTGCCAGCAGTCCTTTTCGGTCACCCCTCCACTTT. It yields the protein CASSPFRSPLHF.

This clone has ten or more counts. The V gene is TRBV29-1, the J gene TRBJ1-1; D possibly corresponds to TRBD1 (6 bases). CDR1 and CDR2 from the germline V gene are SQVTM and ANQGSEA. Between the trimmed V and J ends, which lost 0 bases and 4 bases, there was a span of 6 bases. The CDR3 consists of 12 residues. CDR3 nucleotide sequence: TGCAGCGTTGAAGAGGGGGCCACTGAAGCTTTCTTT. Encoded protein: CSVEEGATEAFF.

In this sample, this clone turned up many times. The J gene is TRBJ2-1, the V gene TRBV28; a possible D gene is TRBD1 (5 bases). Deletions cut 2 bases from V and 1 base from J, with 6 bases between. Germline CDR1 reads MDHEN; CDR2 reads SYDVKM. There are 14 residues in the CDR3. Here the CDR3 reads CASSLQGSYNEQFF. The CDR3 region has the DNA TGTGCCAGCAGTTTACAGGGTTCCTACAATGAGCAGTTCTTC.

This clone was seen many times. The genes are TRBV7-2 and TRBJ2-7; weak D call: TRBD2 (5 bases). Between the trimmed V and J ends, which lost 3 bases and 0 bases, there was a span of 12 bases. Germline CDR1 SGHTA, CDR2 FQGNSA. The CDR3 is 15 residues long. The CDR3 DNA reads TGTGCCAGCAGCTTCACTAGTGGAGCCTCCTACGAGCAGTACTTC. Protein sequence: CASSFTSGASYEQYF.

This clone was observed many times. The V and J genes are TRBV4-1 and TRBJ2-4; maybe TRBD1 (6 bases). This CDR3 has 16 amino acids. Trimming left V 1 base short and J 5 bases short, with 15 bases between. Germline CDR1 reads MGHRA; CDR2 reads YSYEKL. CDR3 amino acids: CASSQAPQGEENIQYF. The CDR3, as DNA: TGCGCCAGCAGCCAAGCCCCACAGGGAGAGGAAAACATTCAGTACTTC.

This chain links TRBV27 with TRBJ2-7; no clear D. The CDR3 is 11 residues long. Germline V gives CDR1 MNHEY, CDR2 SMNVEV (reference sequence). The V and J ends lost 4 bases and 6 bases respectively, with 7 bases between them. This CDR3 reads CASSSQREQYF. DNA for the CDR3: TGTGCCAGCAGTTCGCAGCGCGAGCAGTACTTC.

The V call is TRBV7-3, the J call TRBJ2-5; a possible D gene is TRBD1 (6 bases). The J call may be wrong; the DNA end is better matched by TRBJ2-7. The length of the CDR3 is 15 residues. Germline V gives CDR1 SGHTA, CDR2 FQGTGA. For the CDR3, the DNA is TGTGCCAGCAGCTCCTCGGTAGTGGGGGCCTCCGAGCAGTACTTC. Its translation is CASSSSVVGASEQYF.

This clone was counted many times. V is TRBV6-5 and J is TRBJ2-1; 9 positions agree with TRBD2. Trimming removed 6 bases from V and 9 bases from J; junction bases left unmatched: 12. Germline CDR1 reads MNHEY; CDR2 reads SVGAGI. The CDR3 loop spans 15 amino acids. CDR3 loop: CASRPGTSPSGEQFF. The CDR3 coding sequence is TGTGCCAGCAGGCCCGGGACTAGCCCCTCGGGTGAGCAGTTCTTC.

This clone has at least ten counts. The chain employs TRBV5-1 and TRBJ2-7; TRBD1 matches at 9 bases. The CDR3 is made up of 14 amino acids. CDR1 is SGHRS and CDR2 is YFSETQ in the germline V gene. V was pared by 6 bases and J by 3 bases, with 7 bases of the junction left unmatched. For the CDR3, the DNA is TGCGCCAGCACCCAAGGGACAGGGAACTACGAGCAGTACTTC. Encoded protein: CASTQGTGNYEQYF.

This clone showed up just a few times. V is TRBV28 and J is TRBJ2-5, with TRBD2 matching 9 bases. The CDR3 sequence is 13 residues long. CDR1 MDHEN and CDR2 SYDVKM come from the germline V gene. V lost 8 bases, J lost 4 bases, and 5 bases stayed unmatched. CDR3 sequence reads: CASLLSGGETQYF. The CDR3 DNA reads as TGTGCCAGCCTTCTTAGCGGGGGAGAGACCCAGTACTTC.

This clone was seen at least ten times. CDR3 in DNA: TGTGCCAGCAGTGGGGTCGGGGGGCTCGCAGATACGCAGTATTTT. Translated: CASSGVGGLADTQYF. The chain couples TRBV28 to TRBJ2-3, with D maybe TRBD2 (7 bases). The CDR3 length is 15 residues. CDR1 is MDHEN, CDR2 SYDVKM, per germline. V shed 5 bases and J shed 4 bases, with 16 bases lying between them.

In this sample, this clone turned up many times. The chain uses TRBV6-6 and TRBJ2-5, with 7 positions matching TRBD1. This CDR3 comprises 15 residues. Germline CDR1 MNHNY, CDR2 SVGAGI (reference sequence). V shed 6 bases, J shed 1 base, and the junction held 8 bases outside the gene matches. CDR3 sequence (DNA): TGTGCCAGCAGATCTCCCGGGACAGCCCAAGAGACCCAGTACTTC. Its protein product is CASRSPGTAQETQYF.

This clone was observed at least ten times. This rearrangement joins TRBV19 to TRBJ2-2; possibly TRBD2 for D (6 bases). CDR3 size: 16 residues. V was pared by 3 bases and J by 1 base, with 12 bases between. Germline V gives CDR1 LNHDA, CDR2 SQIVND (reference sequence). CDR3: CASSMRDWLNTGELFF. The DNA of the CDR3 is TGTGCCAGTAGTATGCGGGACTGGCTGAACACCGGGGAGCTGTTTTTT.

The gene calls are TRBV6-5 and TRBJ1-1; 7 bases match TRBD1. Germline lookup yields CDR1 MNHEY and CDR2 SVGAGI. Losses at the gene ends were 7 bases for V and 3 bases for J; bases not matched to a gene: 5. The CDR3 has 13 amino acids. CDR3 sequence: CASNSDRDTEAFF. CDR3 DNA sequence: TGTGCCAGCAACTCCGACAGGGACACTGAAGCTTTCTTT.

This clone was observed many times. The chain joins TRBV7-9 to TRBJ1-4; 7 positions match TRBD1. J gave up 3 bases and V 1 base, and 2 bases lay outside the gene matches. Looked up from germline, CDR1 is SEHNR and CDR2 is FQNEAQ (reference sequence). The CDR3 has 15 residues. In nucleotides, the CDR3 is TGTGCCAGCAGCTTAGGAGGACAGGCTAATGAAAAACTGTTTTTT. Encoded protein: CASSLGGQANEKLFF.

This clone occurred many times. Here the CDR3 DNA reads TGCGCCAGCAGCTTGATGGCCGGACAGGGTATGGGTGAGCAGTTCTTC. Translating it yields CASSLMAGQGMGEQFF. V and J are TRBV5-1 and TRBJ2-1; 8 bases agree with TRBD1. Per the germline V gene, CDR1 is SGHRS and CDR2 is YFSETQ. With V trimmed by 1 base and J by 9 bases, 12 bases remained unmatched. The CDR3 runs to 16 residues.

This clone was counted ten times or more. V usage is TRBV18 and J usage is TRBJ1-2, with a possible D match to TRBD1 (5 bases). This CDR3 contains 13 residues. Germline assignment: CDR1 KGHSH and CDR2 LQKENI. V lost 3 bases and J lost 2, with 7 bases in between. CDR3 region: CASSPGQNYGYTF. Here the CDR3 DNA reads TGTGCCAGCTCACCGGGGCAGAACTATGGCTACACCTTC.

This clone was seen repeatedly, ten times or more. CDR3 residues: CASSLAEGPLHF. CDR3 coding DNA: TGTGCCAGCAGCCTGGCGGAGGGGCCCCTCCACTTT. This rearrangement joins TRBV7-9 to TRBJ1-6; D may be TRBD1 (5 bases). The V end was cut by 5 bases, the J end by 13 bases, with 12 bases between. The CDR3 extends over 12 amino acids. Germline values: CDR1 SEHNR, CDR2 FQNEAQ (reference sequence). Full variable domain (outside the CDR3, taken from reference TRBV7-9 and TRBJ1-6): DTGVSQNPRHKITKRGQNVTFRCDPISEHNRLYWYRQTLGQGPEFLTYFQNEAQLEKSRLLSDRFSAERPKGSFSTLEIQRTEQGDSAMYLCASSLAEGPLHFGNGTRLTVT.

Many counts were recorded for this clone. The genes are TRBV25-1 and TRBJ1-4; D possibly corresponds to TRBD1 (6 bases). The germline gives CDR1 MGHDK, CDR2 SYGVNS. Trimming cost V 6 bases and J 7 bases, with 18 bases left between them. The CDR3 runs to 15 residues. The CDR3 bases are TGTGCCAGCAGCCGCATCAGGGGCCGGGGTGAAAAACTGTTTTTT. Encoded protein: CASSRIRGRGEKLFF.